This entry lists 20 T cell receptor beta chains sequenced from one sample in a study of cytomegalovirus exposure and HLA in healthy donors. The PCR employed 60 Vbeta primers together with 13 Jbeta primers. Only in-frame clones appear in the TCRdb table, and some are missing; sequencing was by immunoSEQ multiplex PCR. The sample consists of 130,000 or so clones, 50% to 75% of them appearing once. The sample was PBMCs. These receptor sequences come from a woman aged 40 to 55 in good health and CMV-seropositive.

The CDR3 DNA sequence: TGTGCCAGCAGTGCCGGAGATGGACAGTACACTGAAGCTTTCTTT. It encodes CASSAGDGQYTEAFF. The chain uses TRBV6-1 and TRBJ1-1; D perhaps matches TRBD1 (6 bases). V was shortened by 4 bases and J by 3 bases, with 15 bases between the two germline ends. The CDR3 consists of 15 residues. Germline assignment: CDR1 MNHNS and CDR2 SASEGT.

The CDR3 loop is CAWSVLSRGPGQPQHF. The CDR3 coding sequence is TGTGCCTGGAGTGTACTATCCAGGGGCCCCGGGCAGCCCCAGCATTTT. The chain carries TRBV30 and TRBJ1-5, with a weak D call TRBD1 (6 bases). The CDR3 has 16 residues. V lost 0 bases and J 7 bases, leaving 19 bases between the germline ends. CDR1 and CDR2 from the germline V gene are GTSNPN and SVGIG (reference sequence).

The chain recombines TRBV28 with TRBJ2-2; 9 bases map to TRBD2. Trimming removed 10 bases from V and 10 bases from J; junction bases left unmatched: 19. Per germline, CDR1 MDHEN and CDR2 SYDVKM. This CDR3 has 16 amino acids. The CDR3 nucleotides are TGTGCCATTGCGGGGGGGGCGGACTCCTCCCCCCTGGAGCTGTTTTTT. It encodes CAIAGGADSSPLELFF.

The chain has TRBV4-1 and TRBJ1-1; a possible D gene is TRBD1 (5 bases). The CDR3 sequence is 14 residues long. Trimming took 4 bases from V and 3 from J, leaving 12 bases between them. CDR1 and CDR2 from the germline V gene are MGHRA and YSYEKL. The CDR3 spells CASSRGRADTEAFF. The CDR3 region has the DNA TGCGCCAGCAGCCGGGGGAGGGCGGACACTGAAGCTTTCTTT.

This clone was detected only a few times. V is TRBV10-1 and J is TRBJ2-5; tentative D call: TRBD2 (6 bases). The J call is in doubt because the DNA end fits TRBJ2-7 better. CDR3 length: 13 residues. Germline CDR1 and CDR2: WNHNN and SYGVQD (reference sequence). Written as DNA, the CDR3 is TGCGCCAGCAGTGCCGGGAGTTCCTACGAGCAGTACTTC. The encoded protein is CASSAGSSYEQYF.

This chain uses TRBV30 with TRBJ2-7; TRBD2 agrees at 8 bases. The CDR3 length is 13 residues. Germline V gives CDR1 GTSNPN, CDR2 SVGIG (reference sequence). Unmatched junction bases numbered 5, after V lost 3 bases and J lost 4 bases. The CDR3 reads CAWRTRGGYEQYF. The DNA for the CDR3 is TGTGCCTGGAGGACTCGCGGGGGGTACGAGCAGTACTTC.

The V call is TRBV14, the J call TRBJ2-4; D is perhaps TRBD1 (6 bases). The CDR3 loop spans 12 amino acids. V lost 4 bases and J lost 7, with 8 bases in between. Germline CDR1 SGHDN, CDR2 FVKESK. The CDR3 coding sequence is TGTGCCAGCAGCCGGGACACTAACATTCAGTACTTC. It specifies CASSRDTNIQYF.

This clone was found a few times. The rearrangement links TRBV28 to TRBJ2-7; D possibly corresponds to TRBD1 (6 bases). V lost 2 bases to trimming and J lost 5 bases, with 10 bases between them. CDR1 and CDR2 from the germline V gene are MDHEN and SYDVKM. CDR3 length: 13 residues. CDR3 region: CASSLAGVDEQYF. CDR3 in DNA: TGTGCCAGCAGTTTAGCAGGGGTCGACGAGCAGTACTTC.

CDR3 amino acids: CASGLGTGRNTIYF. CDR3 DNA sequence: TGTGCTAGTGGTTTGGGGACAGGGAGAAACACCATATATTTT. This sequence joins TRBV12-5 and TRBJ1-3; 8 nucleotides align to TRBD1. CDR1 and CDR2 from the germline V gene are LGHNT and FRNRAP. The CDR3 is made up of 14 amino acids. The V gene end was trimmed by 1 base and the J gene end by 5 bases; junction bases not matched to a gene: 1.

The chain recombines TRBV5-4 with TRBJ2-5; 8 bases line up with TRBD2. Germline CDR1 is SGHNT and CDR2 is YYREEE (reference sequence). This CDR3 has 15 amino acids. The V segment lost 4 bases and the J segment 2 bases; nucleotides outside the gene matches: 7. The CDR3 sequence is CASSDGAGVQETQYF. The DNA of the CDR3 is TGTGCCAGCAGCGACGGAGCGGGAGTGCAAGAGACCCAGTACTTC. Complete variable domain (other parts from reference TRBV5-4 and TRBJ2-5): ETGVTQSPTHLIKTRGQQVTLRCSSQSGHNTVSWYQQALGQGPQFIFQYYREEENGRGNFPPRFSGLQFPNYSSELNVNALELDDSALYLCASSDGAGVQETQYFGPGTRLLVL.

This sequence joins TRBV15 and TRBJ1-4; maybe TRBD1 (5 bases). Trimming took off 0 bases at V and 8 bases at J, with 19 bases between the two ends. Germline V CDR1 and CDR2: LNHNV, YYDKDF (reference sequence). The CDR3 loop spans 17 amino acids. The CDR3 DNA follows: TGTGCCACCAGCAGAGATTCTAGGACGGGGGGGACGGAAAAACTGTTTTTT. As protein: CATSRDSRTGGTEKLFF.

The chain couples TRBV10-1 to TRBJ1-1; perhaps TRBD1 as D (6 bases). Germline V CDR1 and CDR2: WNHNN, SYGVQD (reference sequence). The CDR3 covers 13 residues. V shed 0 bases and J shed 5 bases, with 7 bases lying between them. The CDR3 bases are TGCGCCAGCAGTGAGTCAGGGGGTACTGAAGCTTTCTTT. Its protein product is CASSESGGTEAFF.

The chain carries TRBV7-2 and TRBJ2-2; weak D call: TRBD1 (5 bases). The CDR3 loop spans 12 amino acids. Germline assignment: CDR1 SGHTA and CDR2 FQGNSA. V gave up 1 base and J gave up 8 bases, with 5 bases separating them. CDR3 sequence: CASSLGQGELFF. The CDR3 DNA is TGTGCCAGCAGCTTAGGACAGGGGGAGCTGTTTTTT.

The CDR3 region is CASSKVLPSGGARRDEQFF. The CDR3 DNA reads TGTGCCAGTAGTAAAGTCCTACCTAGCGGGGGGGCCAGGCGGGATGAGCAGTTCTTC. This chain uses TRBV19 with TRBJ2-1, with 12 bases that match TRBD2. This CDR3 has 19 residues. V lost 4 bases, J lost 8 bases, and 18 bases stayed unmatched. The germline CDR1 and CDR2 sequences are LNHDA and SQIVND (reference sequence).

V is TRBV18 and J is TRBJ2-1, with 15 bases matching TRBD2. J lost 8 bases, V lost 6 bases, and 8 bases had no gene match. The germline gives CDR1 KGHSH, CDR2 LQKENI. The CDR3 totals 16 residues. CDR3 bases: TGTGCCAGCTCCGGACTAGCGGGAGGGGGTTTGGATGAGCAGTTCTTC. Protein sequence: CASSGLAGGGLDEQFF.

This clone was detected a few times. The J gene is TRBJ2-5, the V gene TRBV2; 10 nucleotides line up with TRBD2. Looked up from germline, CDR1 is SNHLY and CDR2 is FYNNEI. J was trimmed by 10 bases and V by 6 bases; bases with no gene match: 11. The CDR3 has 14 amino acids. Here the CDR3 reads CASRRLAGGRGQYF. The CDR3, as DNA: TGTGCCAGCAGGAGACTAGCGGGCGGCAGGGGCCAGTACTTC.

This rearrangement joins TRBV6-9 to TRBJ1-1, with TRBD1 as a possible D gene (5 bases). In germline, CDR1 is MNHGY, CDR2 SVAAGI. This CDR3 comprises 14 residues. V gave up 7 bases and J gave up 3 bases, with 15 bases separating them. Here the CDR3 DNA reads TGTGCCAGCACCTCCAGTGGGGCCTACACTGAAGCTTTCTTT. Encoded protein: CASTSSGAYTEAFF.

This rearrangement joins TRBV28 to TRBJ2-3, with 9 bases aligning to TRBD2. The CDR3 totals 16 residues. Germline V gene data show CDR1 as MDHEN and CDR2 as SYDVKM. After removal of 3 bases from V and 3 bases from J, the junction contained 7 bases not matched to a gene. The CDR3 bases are TGTGCCAGCAGTTTCTATGGGCGGGAGGGGACAGATACGCAGTATTTT. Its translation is CASSFYGREGTDTQYF.

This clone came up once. The CDR3 sequence is CAISESAGALNTEAFF. CDR3 nucleotide sequence: TGTGCCATCAGTGAGTCGGCAGGGGCCTTGAACACTGAAGCTTTCTTT. V gene TRBV10-3 combines with J gene TRBJ1-1, with D perhaps TRBD1 (6 bases). CDR3 length equals 16 residues. The germline V gene encodes CDR1 ENHRY and CDR2 SYGVKD. Trimming left V 0 bases short and J 0 bases short, with 11 bases between.

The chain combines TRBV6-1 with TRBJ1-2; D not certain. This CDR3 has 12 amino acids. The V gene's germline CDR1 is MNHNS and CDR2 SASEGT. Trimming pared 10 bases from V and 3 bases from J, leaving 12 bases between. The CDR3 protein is CAIPEIYYGYTF. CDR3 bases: TGTGCCATCCCAGAAATCTACTATGGCTACACCTTC.